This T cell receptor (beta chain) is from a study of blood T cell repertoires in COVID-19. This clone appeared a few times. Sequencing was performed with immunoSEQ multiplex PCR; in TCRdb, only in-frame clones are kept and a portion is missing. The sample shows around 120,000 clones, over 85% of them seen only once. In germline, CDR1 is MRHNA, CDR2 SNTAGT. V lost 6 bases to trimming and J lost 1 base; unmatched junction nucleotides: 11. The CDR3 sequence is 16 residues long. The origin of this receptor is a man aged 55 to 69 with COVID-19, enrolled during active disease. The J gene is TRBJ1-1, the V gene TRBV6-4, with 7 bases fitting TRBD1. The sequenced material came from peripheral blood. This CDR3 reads CASRREGAGANTEAFF. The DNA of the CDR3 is TGTGCCAGCAGAAGAGAGGGGGCAGGTGCGAACACTGAAGCTTTCTTT.